This T cell receptor (beta chain) was recorded in a study of cytomegalovirus exposure and HLA in healthy donors. Study outcomes and limitations: Rarity marked most TCR sequences, yet some public TCRs occurred in many donors. It was reported that the classifier diagnosed cytomegalovirus status with high specificity and sensitivity in both the original and validation cohorts. Specificity for CMV antigens was confirmed in vitro for a few of the CMV-associated chains.

This clone was found once. Antigen unknown. Produced via immunoSEQ multiplex PCR; TCRdb's table is partial and in-frame only. The profile covers about 140,000 clones, with about nine tenths appearing a single time and approximately 0.7% taken by the ten largest. It was the roughly 110-subject validation cohort, separate from the approximately 670-subject first cohort, to which the donors belonged. Trimming cost V 4 bases and J 0 bases, with 10 bases left between them. The CDR3 totals 14 residues. Germline CDR1 reads WSHSY; CDR2 reads SAAADI. This sequence originates from a young man in good health and CMV-seronegative. J is TRBJ2-7 and V is TRBV10-2; D might be TRBD1 (5 bases). Material for sequencing was PBMCs. The CDR3 loop is CASSGGPRSYEQYF. CDR3 DNA: TGCGCCAGCAGTGGGGGCCCCCGCTCCTACGAGCAGTACTTC.